The clone carrying this T cell receptor (beta chain) was counted a few times. Trimming left V 5 bases short and J 2 bases short, with 13 bases between. The CDR3 covers 14 residues. Germline V gene lookup returns CDR1 LNHNV and CDR2 YYDKDF (reference sequence). This specimen belongs to a study of CD8+CD57+ T cells in acquired aplastic anemia. It was genomic DNA that served as the template for profiling TCR beta VDJ and CDR3. TCRdb processed the reads anew with MiXCR; each CDR3 protein has one entry. Of 150,000 to 200,000 distinct CDR3 sequences in the sample, less than 60% were seen once. The sequenced patients had an expansion of CD8+CD57+ cells seen by flow cytometry. Patients, without exception, had severe acquired aplastic anemia.

The gene calls are TRBV15 and TRBJ2-7, with D possibly matching TRBD2 (5 bases). This TCR was sampled from a human donor with aplastic anemia. The sequencing input was sorted CD4+, CD8+, or CD8+CD57+ T cells (not recorded which) from PBMCs. The CDR3: CATSVRAGTYEQYF. The CDR3 bases are TGTGCCACCAGCGTGCGGGCGGGTACCTACGAGCAGTACTTC. Full variable domain (missing parts from reference TRBV15 and TRBJ2-7): DAMVIQNPRYQVTQFGKPVTLSCSQTLNHNVMYWYQQKSSQAPKLLFHYYDKDFNNEADTPDNFQSRRPNTSFCFLDIRSPGLGDTAMYLCATSVRAGTYEQYFGPGTRLTVT.